This T cell receptor beta chain was sequenced during a study of T cells in Graves' hyperthyroidism and ophthalmopathy. Authors of the study amplified TCR beta CDR3 regions from RNA transcripts. The HTBI primer set drove a first-round RT-PCR of the TCR CDR3. MiXCR was run by TCRdb on the multiplex PCR reads, yielding one entry per CDR3 protein. The sample lists fewer than 250,000 distinct CDR3 sequences, about a sixth occurring once. The germline V gene has CDR1 GTSNPN and CDR2 SVGIG (reference sequence). Between the trimmed V and J ends, which lost 0 bases and 3 bases, there was a span of 14 bases. This CDR3 contains 15 residues.

The chain is built from TRBV30 and TRBJ1-1, with a weak D call TRBD1 (5 bases). Material for sequencing was blood. This clonotype originated in a young woman with Graves' ophthalmopathy. The chain's CDR3 is CAWSVVYVRDTEAFF. As DNA, the CDR3 is TGTGCCTGGAGTGTGGTCTATGTCAGGGACACTGAAGCTTTCTTT.